This is a list of T cell receptor beta chains from one sample in a study of T cells in localized non-small cell lung cancer. Assay used: immunoSEQ multiplex PCR; TCRdb lists only in-frame clones, some missing. The sample shows approximately 45,000 clones, about 86% of them seen only once. The starting material was PBMCs, obtained before any cancer treatment. These TCRs come from a man aged 40 to 70 with stage II lung adenocarcinoma. Each CDR3 is given with its conserved first and last residue. Fields, in order: D gene, clone size, J gene, V gene, CDR3 length, CDR3 protein, CDR3 DNA. D genes are given only for firm matches. Not every row has a clone size; where given, it reads once, few, many or a size class.

>.|once|TRBJ1-1|TRBV9|13
CASSLGANTEAFF
TGTGCCAGCAGCCTCGGAGCTAACACTGAAGCTTTCTTT
>TRBD1|.|TRBJ2-3|TRBV7-3|15
CASSLGTGGADTQYF
TGTGCCAGCAGCTTAGGGACAGGGGGCGCAGATACGCAGTATTTT
>.|.|TRBJ1-2|TRBV7-2|14
CASSRPTVDYGYTF
TGTGCCAGCAGCCGACCGACAGTAGACTATGGCTACACCTTC
>.|.|TRBJ1-5|TRBV7-3|16
CASSCGTGNSNQPQHF
TGTGCCAGCAGCTGTGGGACGGGGAATAGCAATCAGCCCCAGCATTTT
>TRBD2|.|TRBJ2-1|TRBV27|14
CASIPAGGNNEQFF
TGTGCCAGCATACCAGCGGGGGGGAACAATGAGCAGTTCTTC
>.|.|TRBJ1-6|TRBV29-1|15
CSVDPADSYNSPLHF
TGCAGCGTTGATCCGGCAGACTCCTATAATTCACCCCTCCACTTT
>TRBD1|.|TRBJ1-1|TRBV9|18
CASSVGDRGRRVNTEAFF
TGTGCCAGCAGCGTAGGGGACAGGGGGCGAAGGGTGAACACTGAAGCTTTCTTT
>.|.|TRBJ1-2|TRBV29-1|10
CSVEIGGYTF
TGCAGCGTTGAGATCGGCGGCTACACCTTC
>.|.|TRBJ1-6|TRBV29-1|13
CSVGRGKGSPLHF
TGCAGCGTTGGCAGGGGAAAAGGTTCACCCCTCCACTTT
>.|.|TRBJ2-5|TRBV4-1|11
CASSQLNTQYF
TGCGCCAGCAGCCAACTAAATACCCAGTACTTC
>.|.|TRBJ2-7|TRBV9|16
CASSVARDPGPYEQYF
TGTGCCAGCAGCGTAGCCCGGGACCCGGGGCCGTACGAGCAGTACTTC
>.|few|TRBJ2-7|TRBV4-2|15
CASSQETMSSYEQYF
TGTGCCAGCAGCCAAGAAACGATGAGCTCCTACGAGCAGTACTTC
>TRBD1|.|TRBJ1-1|TRBV5-4|15
CASSNPTGGDPEAFF
TGTGCCAGCAGCAACCCGACAGGGGGCGACCCTGAAGCTTTCTTT
>TRBD1|.|TRBJ1-5|TRBV2|14
CASSRTGNNQPQHF
TGTGCCAGCAGCCGGACAGGCAACAATCAGCCCCAGCATTTT
>.|.|TRBJ2-3|TRBV11-1|13
CASTFWGTDTQYF
TGTGCCAGCACCTTTTGGGGTACAGATACGCAGTATTTT
>.|.|TRBJ1-1|TRBV6-5|14
CASSYGQGYTEAFF
TGTGCCAGCAGTTACGGGCAGGGGTACACTGAAGCTTTCTTT
>TRBD1|few|TRBJ2-1|TRBV11-1|19
CASSLMYPRGQGAKDEQFF
TGTGCCAGCAGCTTAATGTATCCCCGAGGACAGGGGGCAAAGGATGAGCAGTTCTTC
>.|once|TRBJ1-6|TRBV6-1|14
CASSDVDDNSPLHF
TGTGCCAGCAGTGATGTAGACGACAATTCACCCCTCCACTTT
>TRBD2|.|TRBJ2-7|TRBV7-3|13
CASSFQGGYGQYF
TGTGCCAGCAGCTTCCAGGGAGGGTACGGGCAGTACTTC
>.|once|TRBJ2-3|TRBV10-1|16
CASSETGGAGTDTQYF
TGCGCCAGCAGTGAGACCGGAGGGGCCGGCACAGATACGCAGTATTTT
>.|.|TRBJ2-5|TRBV9|16
CASSVGANLLQETQYF
TGTGCCAGCAGCGTAGGGGCAAATCTTCTCCAAGAGACCCAGTACTTC
>.|.|TRBJ2-1|TRBV12-1|18
CASSFWRTGVSSYNEQFF
TGTGCCAGCAGCTTTTGGCGGACAGGGGTGAGCTCCTACAATGAGCAGTTCTTC
>.|.|TRBJ1-1|TRBV5-6|13
CASIPTLNTEAFF
TGTGCCAGCATCCCGACATTGAACACTGAAGCTTTCTTT
>.|.|TRBJ1-5|TRBV6-5|13
CASSDTLHQPQHF
TGTGCCAGCAGTGATACCCTCCATCAGCCCCAGCATTTT
>.|.|TRBJ2-6|TRBV10-2|16
CASSDTGTSGANVLTF
TGCGCCAGCAGTGACACGGGGACCTCTGGGGCCAACGTCCTGACTTTC
>TRBD2|.|TRBJ2-2|TRBV4-1|18
CASSPKTSGGPLTGELFF
TGCGCCAGCAGCCCTAAGACTAGCGGGGGGCCACTCACCGGGGAGCTGTTTTTT
>TRBD1|.|TRBJ2-4|TRBV29-1|11
CSAYRGNIQYF
TGCAGCGCCTACAGGGGAAACATTCAGTACTTC
>.|.|TRBJ1-2|TRBV14|15
CASSHHLGEVRGYTF
TGTGCCAGCAGCCACCACCTTGGGGAGGTCCGGGGCTACACCTTC
>.|.|TRBJ1-2|TRBV19|11
CASFRGYGYTF
TGTGCCAGTTTTAGAGGCTATGGCTACACCTTC
>.|.|TRBJ1-1|TRBV9|15
CASSVDPLGDTEAFF
TGTGCCAGCAGCGTAGATCCTTTGGGGGACACTGAAGCTTTCTTT
>TRBD1|.|TRBJ1-1|TRBV19|17
CASLGSGQRYMNTEAFF
TGTGCCAGCCTGGGGTCGGGACAGAGGTACATGAACACTGAAGCTTTCTTT
>TRBD1|.|TRBJ1-2|TRBV5-1|14
CASSLSGGLYGYTF
TGCGCCAGCAGCTTATCAGGGGGTCTTTATGGCTACACCTTC
>.|few|TRBJ1-1|TRBV6-6|13
CASRWTPNTEAFF
TGTGCCAGCAGATGGACACCGAACACTGAAGCTTTCTTT
>TRBD2|.|TRBJ2-1|TRBV9|18
CASSVARTSGGSYNEQFF
TGTGCCAGCAGCGTAGCAAGGACTAGCGGGGGCTCCTACAATGAGCAGTTCTTC
>.|.|TRBJ2-1|TRBV4-1|15
CASSPRTASYNEQFF
TGCGCCAGCAGCCCGCGGACAGCCTCCTACAATGAGCAGTTCTTC
>TRBD1|.|TRBJ2-1|TRBV19|18
CASSIDSTGGNYYNEQFF
TGTGCCAGTAGTATAGATAGCACAGGGGGCAATTACTACAATGAGCAGTTCTTC
>.|.|TRBJ1-1|TRBV10-1|12
CASQGGNTEAFF
TGCGCCAGCCAGGGAGGGAACACTGAAGCTTTCTTT
>.|few|TRBJ1-4|TRBV25-1|12
CASSGRAGDLFF
TGTGCCAGCAGTGGACGTGCTGGAGATCTGTTTTTT
>TRBD1|.|TRBJ2-1|TRBV27|13
CASSSRTGDEQFF
TGTGCCAGCAGTTCTCGGACAGGGGATGAGCAGTTCTTC
>TRBD2|.|TRBJ2-3|TRBV10-3|14
CAISAGLAADTQYF
TGTGCCATCAGTGCGGGACTAGCAGCAGATACGCAGTATTTT
>.|.|TRBJ1-5|TRBV10-2|14
CASSEVLTNQPQHF
TGCGCCAGCAGTGAAGTCTTGACCAATCAGCCCCAGCATTTT
>.|.|TRBJ1-6|TRBV30|15
CAWSGPGTQNSPLHF
TGTGCCTGGAGTGGCCCCGGGACCCAGAATTCACCCCTCCACTTT
>.|.|TRBJ2-3|TRBV10-3|13
CAIKQDNTDTQYF
TGTGCCATCAAACAGGACAACACAGATACGCAGTATTTT